This section outlines one T cell receptor beta chain sequence together with its context. It has no known antigen specificity. No per-base quality is available; no much larger clone lies one base away. This record comes from a study of OX40 agonist ivuxolimab in advanced cancers. As for the study more broadly: The costimulatory receptor OX40 (CD134) was targeted by ivuxolimab, a fully human IgG2 agonistic monoclonal antibody. Intravenous ivuxolimab was administered to patients every 2 weeks at six dose levels: 0.01, 0.1, 0.3, 1.5, 3 and 10 mg/kg. Among the roughly 52 dose-escalation patients, around 19 had hepatocellular carcinoma, about 15 melanoma, 9 renal cell carcinoma and 9 head and neck cancer. A male proportion of about 79% and a mean age of 60 years, ranging from about 20 to 79, were recorded for the dose-escalation cohort. Prior anti-PD-1, anti-PD-L1 or anti-CTLA-4 therapy was permitted, and 40% of dose-escalation patients had received checkpoint inhibitors. Partial responses occurred in three dose-escalation patients, of whom one had hepatocellular carcinoma and two had cutaneous melanoma. The purpose of peripheral TCRbeta sequencing was to test whether ivuxolimab changed TCR sequence diversity and led to clonal T-cell expansion. The monotherapy dose-escalation portion (N ≈ 57 patients) of the phase I ivuxolimab trial is reported in the paper.

To sequence the TCRbeta CDR3 region, genomic DNA was isolated from the sorted cells. The immunoSEQ Assay was used for sequencing of TCRbeta CDR3 regions. TCRdb re-hosts the immuneACCESS table, in-frame sequences only. Its copies lack some clones; in the studies checked, an unresolved V gene accounts for under half of them, and the cause for the rest is not known. This sample lists approximately 70,000 clones; roughly 84% were detected once. The ten largest account for 6% to 7.5% of the sample. The trial excluded patients who had a history of autoimmune disease or were on systemic immunosuppression. In every dose cohort, peripheral blood was drawn for TCR sequencing at baseline, cycle 4 day 1, and cycle 7 day 1. The samples were taken from a phase I, first-in-human, multicenter, open-label dose-escalation trial of ivuxolimab. Adults with locally advanced or metastatic melanoma, renal cell carcinoma, hepatocellular carcinoma or head and neck squamous cell carcinoma were enrolled in the trial. CD4+ and CD8+ T cells were sorted separately from peripheral blood before TCR sequencing.

Trimming leaves V shorter by 2 bases and J shorter by 2 bases, with the junction holding 12 bases beyond the gene matches. From the cysteine through the phenylalanine, the CDR3 covers 17 amino acids. CDR3 DNA is the only sequence kept; it has 51 bases, read in frame from the first base. According to the germline V gene, CDR1 reads SGHTA and CDR2 reads FQGNSA. Study-wide findings and limitations: In the 0.1-3.0 mg/kg groups, partial responders were among the patients with the lowest normalized peripheral clonal expansion, particularly in CD8+ T cells. At doses from 0.1 to 3.0 mg/kg, clonal expansion was seen in both CD4+ and CD8+ blood T cells between baseline and week 6. On average, CD8+ T cells showed more expanded clones than CD4+ T cells after ivuxolimab. The antigen specificity of the clonally expanded peripheral T cells was not determined. Low levels of normalized T-cell clonal expansion were also seen in some patients who did not respond.

The chain is encoded by TRBV7-2 joined to TRBJ2-7, with 7 central nucleotides matching TRBD1. This TCR was recovered from an adult with an advanced solid tumor such as melanoma, head and neck, liver or kidney cancer. The specimen was CD4+ or CD8+ T cells sorted from blood, collected in a trial of the OX40 agonist ivuxolimab. In nucleotides, the sequence is TGTGCCAGCAGCTTACCGGACAGGTTAGTAAGGGCCTACGAGCAGTACTTC. The translation is CASSLPDRLVRAYEQYF.